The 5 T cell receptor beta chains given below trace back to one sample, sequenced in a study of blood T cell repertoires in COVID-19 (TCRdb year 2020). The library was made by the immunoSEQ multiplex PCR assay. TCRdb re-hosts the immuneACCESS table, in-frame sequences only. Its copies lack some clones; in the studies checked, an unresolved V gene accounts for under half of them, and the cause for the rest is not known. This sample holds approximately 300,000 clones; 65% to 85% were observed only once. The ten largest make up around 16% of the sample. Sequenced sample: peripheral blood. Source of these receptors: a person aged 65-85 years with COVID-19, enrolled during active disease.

CDR3 in amino acids: CASRPRGGNSGSNYEQYF. The CDR3 nucleotides read TGCGCCAGCCGCCCTCGGGGGGGGAATAGCGGGAGTAACTACGAGCAGTACTTC. The V gene is TRBV5-1, the J gene TRBJ2-7, with TRBD2 matching over 9 bases. The germline gives CDR1 SGHRS, CDR2 YFSETQ. There are 18 residues in the CDR3. The V gene end was trimmed by 7 bases and the J gene end by 3 bases; junction bases not matched to a gene: 20.

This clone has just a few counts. The CDR3 sequence: CASSQDPQEERRAYQETQYF. The CDR3 bases are TGTGCCAGCAGCCAAGATCCTCAAGAAGAACGGAGGGCGTACCAAGAGACCCAGTACTTC. This rearrangement joins TRBV3-1 (or the pseudogene TRBV3-2) to TRBJ2-5; weak D call: TRBD2 (6 bases). Per germline, CDR1 LGHDT and CDR2 YNNKEL (reference sequence). The CDR3 consists of 20 residues. Trimming shortened V by 0 bases and J by 0 bases, and 23 bases separated the two germline ends.

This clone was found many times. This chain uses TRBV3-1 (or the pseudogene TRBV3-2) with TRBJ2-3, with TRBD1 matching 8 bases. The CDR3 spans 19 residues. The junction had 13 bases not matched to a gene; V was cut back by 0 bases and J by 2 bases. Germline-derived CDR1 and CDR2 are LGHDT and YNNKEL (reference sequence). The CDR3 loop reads CASSQEYGTGIVYTDTQYF. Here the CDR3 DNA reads TGTGCCAGCAGCCAAGAATACGGGACAGGAATTGTCTACACAGATACGCAGTATTTT.

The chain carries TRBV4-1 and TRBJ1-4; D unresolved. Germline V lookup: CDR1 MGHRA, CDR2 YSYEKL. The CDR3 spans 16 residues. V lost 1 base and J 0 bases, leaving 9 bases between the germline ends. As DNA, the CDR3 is TGCGCCAGCAGCCAAGTGCCGGGATCAACTAATGAAAAACTGTTTTTT. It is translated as CASSQVPGSTNEKLFF.

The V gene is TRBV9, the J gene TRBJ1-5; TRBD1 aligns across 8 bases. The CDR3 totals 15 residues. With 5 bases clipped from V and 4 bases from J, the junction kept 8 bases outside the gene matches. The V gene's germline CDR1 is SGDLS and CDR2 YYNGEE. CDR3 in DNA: TGTGCCAGCAGTCGGACAGGGATACGGAATCAGCCCCAGCATTTT. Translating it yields CASSRTGIRNQPQHF.